Presented here are 22 T cell receptor beta chains from one specimen sequenced in a study of tumor-infiltrating lymphocytes in primary liver carcinoma. With around 520 ng total RNA as template and a constant-region primer, TCR beta cDNA was made. ARM-PCR was slightly modified, and three nested multiplex PCR rounds with it gave rise to the TCR beta libraries. TRBV1-TRBV30 forward primers paired with a C-beta reverse primer drove the first two PCR rounds, about 10 cycles each. TCRdb fed the multiplex PCR reads into MiXCR, producing one record per CDR3 protein. Among 300,000 to 400,000 distinct CDR3 sequences listed, less than 65% were seen once. Blood RNA was derived from unsorted whole blood, and germline DNA was extracted too. Sequencing used peripheral blood. The receptors were sampled from a man between 40 and 49 years old with primary liver carcinoma and hepatitis B virus infection.

About this clonotype itself: One end of the junction varies from germline; a read error may be responsible. This chain links TRBV11-2 with TRBJ2-2; weak D call: TRBD2 (6 bases). Germline CDR1 is SGHAT and CDR2 is FQNNGV. This CDR3 is built from 16 residues. CDR3 sequence: CVSSRLEGPSTGELFF. The CDR3 nucleotides read TGTGTCAGCAGCAGACTAGAGGGGCCTTCCACCGGGGAGCTGTTTTTT.

On this clonotype: This may arise from a read error, as a much more abundant clone is one base away. CDR3: CASRGGVRIGVQAGELFF. Written as DNA, the CDR3 is TGCGCCAGCAGAGGCGGGGTTAGGATAGGGGTCCAAGCCGGGGAGCTGTTTTTT. The rearrangement uses TRBV4-1 and TRBJ2-2, with D possibly matching TRBD2 (6 bases). Germline CDR1 MGHRA, CDR2 YSYEKL. This CDR3 contains 18 residues. V lost 6 bases, J lost 6 bases, and 26 bases lay in between.

This clonotype appeared many times. The J gene is TRBJ2-1, the V gene TRBV29-1; possibly TRBD1 for D (6 bases). Germline V gives CDR1 SQVTM, CDR2 ANQGSEA. The CDR3 has 16 residues. Trimming left V 5 bases short and J 4 bases short, with 21 bases between. The CDR3 loop reads CSVFIWGQRGYNEQFF. The CDR3 nucleotides are TGCAGCGTTTTTATTTGGGGGCAGAGAGGATACAATGAGCAGTTCTTC.

V gene TRBV29-1 combines with J gene TRBJ2-1; either TRBD1 or TRBD2 may supply D (5 bases each). Trimming stripped 3 bases from V and 6 bases from J, with 12 bases between. The CDR3 is 13 residues long. CDR1 and CDR2 (germline): SQVTM, ANQGSEA. CDR3 region: CSVDKGPPNEQFF. The CDR3 DNA sequence: TGCAGCGTTGATAAGGGACCGCCCAATGAGCAGTTCTTC.

In its sample, this clonotype was seen a few times. This may stem from a read error, because a much larger clone lies one nucleotide away. The J gene is TRBJ2-5, the V gene TRBV6-5; possible D gene TRBD1, 5 bases. The length of the CDR3 is 12 residues. CDR1 and CDR2 from the germline V gene are MNHEY and SVGAGI. The germline V and J ends were trimmed by 8 bases and 6 bases, with 13 bases remaining between them. The CDR3 DNA reads as TGTGCCAGCCTGGGGCCTGTTAAGACCCAGTACTTC. This gives the protein CASLGPVKTQYF.

This clonotype was seen only a few times. The V gene is TRBV6-6, the J gene TRBJ1-1; 8 nucleotides match TRBD1. Trimming cost V 5 bases and J 1 base; bases outside gene matches: 15. Germline V gene lookup returns CDR1 MNHNY and CDR2 SVGAGI (reference sequence). There are 18 residues in the CDR3. CDR3 nucleotides: TGTGCCAGCAGTCCCGACTGGACAGGGCCCGTTTGGAACACTGAAGCTTTCTTT. Protein product: CASSPDWTGPVWNTEAFF.

This clonotype was seen many times. The rearrangement uses TRBV6-5 and TRBJ2-7; D is unresolved. Trimming took off 6 bases at V and 6 bases at J, with 18 bases between the two ends. Per the germline V gene, CDR1 is MNHEY and CDR2 is SVGAGI. The CDR3 has 14 residues. CDR3: CASSEPSPQSEQYF. Written as DNA, the CDR3 is TGTGCCAGCAGCGAACCCTCCCCCCAGTCCGAGCAGTACTTC.

In the case of this clonotype: It may be a read error: a sequence one base away is much more abundant. CDR3 nucleotide sequence: TGTGCCATCGGGGCCTCCTCCACAGATACGCAGTATTTT. Amino acids: CAIGASSTDTQYF. V gene TRBV10-3 combines with J gene TRBJ2-3; a possible D gene is TRBD1 (5 bases). The CDR3 totals 13 residues. V lost 8 bases and J 2 bases, leaving 11 bases between the germline ends. Germline V gene data show CDR1 as ENHRY and CDR2 as SYGVKD.

In the case of this clonotype: The junction shows a germline mismatch at one end, possibly a read error. The J gene is TRBJ2-2, the V gene TRBV11-2, with D perhaps matching TRBD1 or TRBD2 (5 bases each). This CDR3 has 14 residues. Per the germline V gene, CDR1 is SGHAT and CDR2 is FQNNGV. CDR3 protein: CANRLTESTGELFF. DNA of the CDR3: TGTGCCAACAGGCTTACAGAGTCCACCGGGGAACTGTTTTTT.

With regard to this clonotype: The junction and the germline gene differ at one end; a read error may be behind it. The V gene is TRBV11-2, the J gene TRBJ2-1; 11 nucleotides line up with TRBD2. The CDR3 is 15 residues long. CDR1 is SGHAT, CDR2 FQNNGV, per germline. CDR3 sequence (DNA): TGTGACAGCAGCGACTTAGCGGGAGGGATCAATGAGCAGTTCTTC. Amino acids: CDSSDLAGGINEQFF.

This chain uses TRBV5-6 with TRBJ2-3, with 8 bases lining up with TRBD2. The CDR3 has 18 residues. CDR1 SGHDT and CDR2 YYEEEE come from the germline V gene. Trimming at V came to 2 bases and at J to 2 bases, leaving 13 bases not matched to a gene. CDR3 in DNA: TGTGCCAGCAGCTTATTCCAGCGGGAGTGGGGTGACACAGATACGCAGTATTTT. Its protein is CASSLFQREWGDTDTQYF.

This clonotype was seen a handful of times. The chain employs TRBV12-3 or TRBV12-4 and TRBJ2-3; a weak D match, TRBD2 (5 bases). Trimming shortened V by 3 bases and J by 0 bases, and 10 bases separated the two germline ends. The CDR3 has 15 amino acids. CDR3 amino acids: CASSLDLTSTDTQYF. The CDR3 nucleotides are TGTGCCAGCAGTTTGGACTTAACTAGCACAGATACGCAGTATTTT.

A few counts support this clonotype. This chain links TRBV6-1 with TRBJ2-3; 7 positions agree with TRBD2. V lost 2 bases and J lost 0; bases outside the gene matches: 14. The length of the CDR3 is 19 residues. Germline V CDR1 and CDR2: MNHNS, SASEGT. CDR3 amino acids: CASSESGASGLGSTDTQYF. CDR3 coding DNA: TGTGCCAGCAGTGAAAGTGGGGCTAGCGGCCTTGGAAGCACAGATACGCAGTATTTT.

This chain uses TRBV6-2 or TRBV6-3 with TRBJ1-2; D not certain. Germline V lookup: CDR1 MNHEY, CDR2 SVGEGT. The germline V and J ends were trimmed by 4 bases and 6 bases, with 15 bases remaining between them. The CDR3 has 14 residues. Here the CDR3 DNA reads TGTGCCAGCAGTTTTCTAGGGTTGGCTGATGGCTACACCTTC. As protein: CASSFLGLADGYTF.

The chain is built from TRBV30 and TRBJ1-5; D gene ambiguous. The CDR3 extends over 15 amino acids. V shed 0 bases and J shed 0 bases, with 9 bases lying between them. Germline V gene lookup returns CDR1 GTSNPN and CDR2 SVGIG (reference sequence). DNA of the CDR3: TGTGCCTGGAGTGTACGAGGGTATAGCAATCAGCCCCAGCATTTT. Amino acids: CAWSVRGYSNQPQHF.

CDR3 nucleotides: TGTGCCACCAGTGATGCGGGGACAGTCTCCTACAATGAGCAGTTCTTC. Amino acids: CATSDAGTVSYNEQFF. The chain links TRBV24-1 to TRBJ2-1; tentatively, D is TRBD1 (7 bases). The length of the CDR3 is 16 residues. Germline V gene data show CDR1 as KGHDR and CDR2 as SFDVKD. V dropped 3 bases and J dropped 0 bases, with 11 bases sitting between them.

This clonotype was seen a few times. The chain employs TRBV20-1 and TRBJ1-5; D perhaps matches TRBD1 (6 bases). The germline V and J ends were trimmed by 3 bases and 0 bases, with 12 bases remaining between them. This CDR3 has 15 residues. Germline lookup yields CDR1 DFQATT and CDR2 SNEGSKA (reference sequence). The CDR3 DNA reads as TGCAGTGCTAGTGGCTCAGGGGCTAGCAATCAGCCCCAGCATTTT. Translating it yields CSASGSGASNQPQHF.

Concerning this clonotype: The junction shows a germline mismatch at one end, possibly a read error. This rearrangement joins TRBV2 to TRBJ2-5; perhaps TRBD2 as D (5 bases). The CDR3 is made up of 15 amino acids. Germline V gene lookup returns CDR1 SNHLY and CDR2 FYNNEI. The CDR3 DNA reads as TGTGCCAGCAGTGAAGGGCATGGAGGTCAAGGGACCCAGTACTTC. This encodes CASSEGHGGQGTQYF.

The gene calls are TRBV11-2 and TRBJ2-1, with D possibly matching TRBD1 (6 bases). The germline gives CDR1 SGHAT, CDR2 FQNNGV. The CDR3 is 12 amino acids. V was clipped by 5 bases and J by 8 bases, with 10 bases between them. In DNA form, the CDR3 reads TGTGCCAGCAGCGCACAGGGTTATGAGCAGTTCTTC. Translation: CASSAQGYEQFF.

Concerning this clonotype itself: The junction shows a germline mismatch at one end, possibly a read error. The chain has TRBV11-2 and TRBJ2-7; D remains ambiguous. The CDR3 is made up of 14 amino acids. Germline assignment: CDR1 SGHAT and CDR2 FQNNGV. This CDR3 is CASSLGSGVREQNF. The CDR3 bases are TGTGCCAGCAGCTTAGGTAGTGGGGTTCGCGAGCAGAACTTC.

This clonotype was seen ten or more times. The chain uses TRBV11-2 and TRBJ1-1; D is ambiguous. Germline V gene sequence: CDR1 SGHAT, CDR2 FQNNGV. The V end lost 2 bases, the J end lost 4 bases, and 5 bases lay between the germline ends. This CDR3 has 12 residues. CDR3 DNA: TGTGCCAGCAGCTTAAGAGGCACTGAAGCTTTCTTT. Translating gives CASSLRGTEAFF.

As to this clonotype: The conserved final phenylalanine or tryptophan is absent from the CDR3, which likely points to a read error. The chain recombines TRBV11-2 with TRBJ1-2, with 7 bases fitting TRBD1. Germline V gene lookup returns CDR1 SGHAT and CDR2 FQNNGV. With V trimmed by 4 bases and J by 10 bases, 15 bases remained unmatched. This CDR3 comprises 15 residues. CDR3 sequence (DNA): TGTGCCAGCAGCTATACAGGGGACTCCTCCCCTGACTACACCTCC. It yields the protein CASSYTGDSSPDYTS.